This T cell receptor beta chain was profiled in a study of cytomegalovirus exposure and HLA in healthy donors. Study at large: The use of the same platform for the roughly 120 validation repertoires and the roughly 700 first-cohort repertoires was reported by a later analysis. Regarding the study as a whole: Researchers counted 164 TCR beta chains as cytomegalovirus-associated.

A note on this clone: The antigen remains unidentified.

Method: immunoSEQ multiplex PCR; TCRdb's copy keeps in-frame clones and lacks some. The sample yields a few hundred thousand clones, 90% seen once. CDR3 length equals 16 residues. With 6 bases removed from V and 1 base from J, the gap between germline ends came to 19 bases. From germline, CDR1 is MDHEN and CDR2 SYDVKM. This sequence originates from a young woman in good health and CMV-seronegative. Sequencing was done on a sample of PBMCs. The chain couples TRBV28 to TRBJ2-7; either TRBD1 or TRBD2 may fit D (5 bases each). For the CDR3, the DNA is TGTGCCAGCAGGGGGCCGGGACCTATCACATCCTACGAGCAGTACTTC. Protein product: CASRGPGPITSYEQYF.